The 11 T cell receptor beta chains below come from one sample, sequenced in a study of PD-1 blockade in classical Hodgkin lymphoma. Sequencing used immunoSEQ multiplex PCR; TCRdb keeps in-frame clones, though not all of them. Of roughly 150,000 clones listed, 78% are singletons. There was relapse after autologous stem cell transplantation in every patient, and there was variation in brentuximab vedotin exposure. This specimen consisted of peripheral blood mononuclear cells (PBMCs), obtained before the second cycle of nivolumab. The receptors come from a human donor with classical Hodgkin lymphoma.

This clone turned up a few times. The CDR3 region has the DNA TGTGCCAGCAGCTTTGAGGGGGAAGAGACCCAGTACTTC. Translating gives CASSFEGEETQYF. The genes are TRBV5-5 and TRBJ2-5, with D perhaps TRBD1 (6 bases). CDR3 size: 13 residues. Germline lookup yields CDR1 SGHKS and CDR2 YYEKEE (reference sequence). The V end lost 2 bases, the J end lost 3 bases, and 8 bases lay between the germline ends.

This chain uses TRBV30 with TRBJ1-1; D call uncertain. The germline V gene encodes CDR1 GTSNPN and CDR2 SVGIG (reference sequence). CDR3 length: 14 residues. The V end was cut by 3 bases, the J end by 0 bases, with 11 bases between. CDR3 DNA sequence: TGTGCCTGGAGCCCGGACCCCATGAACACTGAAGCTTTCTTT. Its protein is CAWSPDPMNTEAFF.

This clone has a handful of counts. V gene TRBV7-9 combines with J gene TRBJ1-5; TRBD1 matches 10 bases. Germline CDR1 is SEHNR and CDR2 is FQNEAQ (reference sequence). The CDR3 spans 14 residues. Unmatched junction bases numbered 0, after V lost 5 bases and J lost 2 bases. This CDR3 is CASSGTGGNQPQHF. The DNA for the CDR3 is TGTGCCAGCAGCGGGACAGGGGGCAATCAGCCCCAGCATTTT.

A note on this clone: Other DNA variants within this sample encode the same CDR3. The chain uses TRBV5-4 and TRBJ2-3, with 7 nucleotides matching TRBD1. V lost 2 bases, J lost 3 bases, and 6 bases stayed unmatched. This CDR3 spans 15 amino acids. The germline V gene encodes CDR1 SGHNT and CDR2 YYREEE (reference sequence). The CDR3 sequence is CASSLGQGVTDTQYF. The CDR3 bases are TGTGCCAGCAGCTTAGGTCAGGGGGTGACAGATACGCAGTATTTT.

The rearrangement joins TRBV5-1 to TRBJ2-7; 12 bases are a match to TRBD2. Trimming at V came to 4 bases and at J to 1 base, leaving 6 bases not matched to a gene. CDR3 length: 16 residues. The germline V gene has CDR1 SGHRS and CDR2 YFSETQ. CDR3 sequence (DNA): TGCGCCAGCAGCGCTACTAGCGGGGGGTTGTCCTACGAGCAGTACTTC. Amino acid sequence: CASSATSGGLSYEQYF.

For the CDR3, the DNA is TGTGCCAGCAGCTTAGACAGGGGATGGACTGAAGCTTTCTTT. The encoded protein is CASSLDRGWTEAFF. The chain employs TRBV7-9 and TRBJ1-1, with 7 bases lining up with TRBD1. The CDR3 runs to 14 residues. V dropped 1 base and J dropped 5; count of bases not matched to a gene: 4. The germline CDR1 and CDR2 sequences are SEHNR and FQNEAQ (reference sequence).

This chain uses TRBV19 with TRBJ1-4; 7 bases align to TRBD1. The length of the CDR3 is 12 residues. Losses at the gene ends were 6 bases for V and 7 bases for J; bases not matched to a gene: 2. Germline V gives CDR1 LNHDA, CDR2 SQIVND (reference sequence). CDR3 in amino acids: CASSGTVEKLFF. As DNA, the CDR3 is TGTGCCAGTAGCGGGACAGTTGAAAAACTGTTTTTT.

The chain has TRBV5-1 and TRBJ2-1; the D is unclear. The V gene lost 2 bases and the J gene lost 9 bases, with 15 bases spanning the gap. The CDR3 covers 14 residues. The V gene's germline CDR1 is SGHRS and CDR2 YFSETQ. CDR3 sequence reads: CASSFGGFQPEQFF. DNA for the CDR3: TGCGCCAGCAGCTTTGGTGGGTTTCAACCTGAGCAGTTCTTC.

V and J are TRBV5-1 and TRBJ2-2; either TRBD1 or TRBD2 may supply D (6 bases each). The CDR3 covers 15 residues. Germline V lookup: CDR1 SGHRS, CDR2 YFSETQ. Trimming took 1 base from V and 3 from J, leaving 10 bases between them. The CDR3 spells CASSLTGADTGELFF. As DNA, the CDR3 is TGCGCCAGCAGCTTGACGGGGGCGGACACCGGGGAGCTGTTTTTT. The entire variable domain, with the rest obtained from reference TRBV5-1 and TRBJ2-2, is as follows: KAGVTQTPRYLIKTRGQQVTLSCSPISGHRSVSWYQQTPGQGLQFLFEYFSETQRNKGNFPGRFSGRQFSNSRSEMNVSTLELGDSALYLCASSLTGADTGELFFGEGSRLTVL.

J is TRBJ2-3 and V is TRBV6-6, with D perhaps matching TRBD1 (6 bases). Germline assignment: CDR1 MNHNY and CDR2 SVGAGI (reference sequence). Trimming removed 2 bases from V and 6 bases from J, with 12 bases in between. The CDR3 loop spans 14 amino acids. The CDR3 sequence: CASSYGRGVDTQYF. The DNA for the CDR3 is TGTGCCAGCAGTTACGGCAGGGGAGTGGATACGCAGTATTTT.

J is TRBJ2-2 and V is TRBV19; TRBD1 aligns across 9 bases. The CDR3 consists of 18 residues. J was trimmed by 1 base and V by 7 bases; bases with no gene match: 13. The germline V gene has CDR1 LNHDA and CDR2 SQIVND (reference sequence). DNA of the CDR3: TGTGCCAGTATTGGACAGGGGCGACCTCAGGGGAACACCGGGGAGCTGTTTTTT. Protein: CASIGQGRPQGNTGELFF.